Sequencing of this T cell receptor (beta chain) was carried out in a study of OX40 agonist ivuxolimab in advanced cancers. Study summary: Patients received the agonistic anti-OX40 (CD134) antibody ivuxolimab.

The germline V and J ends were trimmed by 6 bases and 4 bases, with 13 bases remaining between them. Germline lookup yields CDR1 MNHEY and CDR2 SVGAGI. CDR3 length: 13 amino acids. The data were produced by immunoSEQ multiplex PCR, yet TCRdb's version contains in-frame clones alone and is incomplete. The repertoire consists of tens of thousands of clones, with about 92% occurring once and the leading ten covering 0.4% to 0.55%. Exclusion applied to patients with autoimmune disease history or systemic immunosuppression. The chain joins TRBV6-5 to TRBJ2-7, with D possibly being TRBD2 (5 bases). The sequencing here drew on CD4+ or CD8+ T cells sorted from blood, taken in a trial of the OX40 agonist ivuxolimab. The receptor's source is an adult with an advanced solid tumor such as melanoma, head and neck, liver or kidney cancer. The CDR3 region has the DNA TGTGCCAGCAGCGGGAACGGTATGTACGAGCAGTACTTC. Residues: CASSGNGMYEQYF.